What follows describes a single T cell receptor beta chain. The antigen remains undetermined. The sample originates from a study of cytomegalovirus exposure and HLA in healthy donors. Primers included in the PCR were 60 Vbeta and 13 Jbeta primers. Using immunoSEQ multiplex PCR, the repertoire was profiled, and TCRdb retains in-frame clones only, with some absent. In the table there are 130,000 to 150,000 clones, 76% of which are singletons. General study points: Some TCR beta chains (more than 150 of them) were listed as cytomegalovirus-associated.

The clonotype was recovered from a young man in good health and CMV-seronegative. Input material: PBMCs.

The CDR3 region is CASSPGTGADSYNQPQHF. CDR3 coding DNA: TGTGCCAGCAGCCCCGGGACAGGGGCGGACAGTTACAATCAGCCCCAGCATTTT. The chain joins TRBV7-9 to TRBJ1-5; 10 bases fit TRBD1. J lost 3 bases, V lost 5 bases, and 13 bases had no gene match. CDR1 SEHNR and CDR2 FQNEAQ come from the germline V gene (reference sequence). The CDR3 runs 18 residues. The variable domain in full, with the rest retrieved from reference TRBV7-9 and TRBJ1-5, is DTGVSQNPRHKITKRGQNVTFRCDPISEHNRLYWYRQTLGQGPEFLTYFQNEAQLEKSRLLSDRFSAERPKGSFSTLEIQRTEQGDSAMYLCASSPGTGADSYNQPQHFGDGTRLSIL.